The rows below give T cell receptor beta chains drawn from one sample of a study of T-cell reconstitution after alpha-beta-depleted transplantation in children. TCRdb called the PCR reads again in MiXCR, with one record for every CDR3 protein. The profile shows 350,000 to 450,000 distinct CDR3 sequences, less than 15% of them singletons. Sequences were derived from PBMCs, sampled from the stem cell graft. The receptors shown here come from a human donor who donated a stem cell graft to a child with Fanconi anemia. CDR3s leave out the opening cysteine and the closing phenylalanine or tryptophan.

J gene,V gene,CDR3 protein
TRBJ1-2,TRBV28,ASRPTGRPNYGYT
TRBJ1-2,TRBV6-5,ATQRESGTGVFNYGYT
TRBJ1-1,TRBV25-1,ASTEGAEAF
TRBJ1-1,TRBV20-1,SFRTGGNTEAF
TRBJ2-2,TRBV12-3/TRBV12-4,ALDRATGELF
TRBJ2-3,TRBV6-1,ASRSYRKSTDTQY
TRBJ1-3,TRBV6-5,ASSYDGLSGNTIY
TRBJ2-3,TRBV5-1,ASNSRGGTDTQY
TRBJ2-6,TRBV20-1,SAPRFAGANVLT
TRBJ2-7,TRBV28,ASSHYSQISEQY
TRBJ2-4,TRBV12-5,ASGPGLLIAKNIQY
TRBJ1-1,TRBV6-2/TRBV6-3,ASRNNRDGAF
TRBJ1-6,TRBV5-1,ASSLDRDSPLH
TRBJ2-1,TRBV7-9,ASGLAGGIEQF
TRBJ1-1,TRBV30,AWTPRGLEAF
TRBJ1-5,TRBV12-3/TRBV12-4,ASSLRAADQPQH
TRBJ2-2,TRBV5-1,ASSRQVNTGELF